The 8 T cell receptor beta chains given below trace back to one sample, sequenced in a study of blood T cells in healthy people across ages. A second roughly 6 to 11 cycle PCR used barcoded and J-beta primers. TCRdb ran MiXCR on the 5' RACE reads and lists one entry per CDR3 protein. The table includes fewer than 650,000 distinct CDR3 sequences, around a quarter detected once. These same data were also listed under a study on T cells of mothers and their children.

The material sequenced was blood. These receptors were collected from a boy between 2 and 15 years old in good health.

This clonotype was seen more than once but under ten times. The rearrangement uses TRBV5-1 and TRBJ2-7; D perhaps matches TRBD2 (6 bases). The CDR3 sequence is 14 residues long. Looked up from germline, CDR1 is SGHRS and CDR2 is YFSETQ. V was cut by 4 bases and J by 4 bases, with 15 bases left in between. CDR3: CASSPSAGVYEQYF. As DNA, the CDR3 is TGCGCCAGCAGCCCTTCAGCGGGTGTTTACGAGCAGTACTTC.

The chain links TRBV27 to TRBJ1-2; no clear D gene. V gave up 4 bases and J gave up 8 bases, with 14 bases separating them. In germline, CDR1 is MNHEY, CDR2 SMNVEV (reference sequence). The CDR3 consists of 13 residues. This chain's CDR3 is CASSYPGMGGYTF. The CDR3 coding sequence is TGTGCCAGCAGTTACCCGGGAATGGGGGGCTACACCTTC.

This clonotype was seen a few times. The rearrangement joins TRBV27 to TRBJ1-2; no clear D. V lost 4 bases, J lost 0 bases, and 6 bases lay in between. Germline-derived CDR1 and CDR2 are MNHEY and SMNVEV (reference sequence). The CDR3 sequence is 13 residues long. The CDR3 sequence: CASSSVPNYGYTF. The CDR3 region has the DNA TGTGCCAGCAGTTCGGTCCCTAACTATGGCTACACCTTC.

The chain combines TRBV20-1 with TRBJ2-5, with 8 bases fitting TRBD2. The DNA end favors TRBJ2-1, so the J call may be wrong. Germline CDR1 is DFQATT and CDR2 is SNEGSKA (reference sequence). CDR3 length: 18 residues. The CDR3 DNA is TGCAGTCCGAGTACCGGAGAGGGAGCGGGAGAAGTGGGCAATGAGCAGTTCTTC. It specifies CSPSTGEGAGEVGNEQFF.

The chain carries TRBV2 and TRBJ1-5; D may be TRBD1 (5 bases). Trimming stripped 8 bases from V and 2 bases from J, with 7 bases between. CDR1 SNHLY and CDR2 FYNNEI come from the germline V gene. The CDR3 has 12 amino acids. The CDR3 spells CASGGGNQPQHF. CDR3 nucleotides: TGTGCCAGCGGAGGGGGCAATCAGCCCCAGCATTTT.

The rearrangement joins TRBV9 to TRBJ2-4; maybe TRBD2 (5 bases). Looked up from germline, CDR1 is SGDLS and CDR2 is YYNGEE. CDR3 size: 15 residues. V was clipped by 0 bases and J by 1 base, with 8 bases between them. The CDR3 coding sequence is TGTGCCAGCAGCGTAGGAGGGTCTGCCAAAAACATTCAGTACTTC. Translation: CASSVGGSAKNIQYF.

The chain is built from TRBV14 and TRBJ1-1; tentatively, D is TRBD1 (5 bases). The CDR3 loop spans 17 amino acids. V shed 0 bases and J shed 5 bases, with 19 bases lying between them. Germline assignment: CDR1 SGHDN and CDR2 FVKESK. CDR3 residues: CASSQDSPLGGGTEAFF. The CDR3 DNA reads as TGTGCCAGCAGCCAAGATAGCCCCCTCGGGGGTGGGACTGAAGCTTTCTTT.

This clonotype was picked up a small number of times. V is TRBV11-2 and J is TRBJ1-3, with unresolved D. The germline CDR1 and CDR2 sequences are SGHAT and FQNNGV. The CDR3 contains 16 residues. Trimming removed 1 base at V and 0 bases at J, with 10 bases between. The CDR3 bases are TGTGCCAGCAGCTTAGGTCGGCTGGGCTCTGGAAACACCATATATTTT. Amino acids: CASSLGRLGSGNTIYF.